The entry below describes one T cell receptor beta chain. Its cognate antigen is unknown. The data were produced by immunoSEQ multiplex PCR, yet TCRdb's version contains in-frame clones alone and is incomplete. The sample carries about 46,000 clones, over 60% recorded once. This sample is drawn from a study of a mutant IDH1 vaccine in newly diagnosed glioma. Study as a whole: The treated population exhibited a male proportion of roughly 60%, a female proportion of about 38%, and a mean age of around 40 years.

The germline V gene encodes CDR1 PRHDT and CDR2 FYEKMQ (reference sequence). The CDR3 has 16 residues. V dropped 0 bases and J dropped 1 base, with 11 bases sitting between them. Findings and caveats of the study: Apparently unrelated to pseudoprogression were changes in the top peripheral T cell clonotypes. In just under 95% of patients, immune responses induced by the vaccine occurred.

Time point in this sample: baseline, week 1 (first vaccination visit). Stated treatment: pre-vaccination baseline after standard-of-care therapy. This sequence originates from a woman between 35 and 50 years old with glioma. This specimen consisted of PBMCs, obtained from a glioma patient treated with radiotherapy, temozolomide or both. This chain uses TRBV13 with TRBJ2-3, with D tentatively TRBD1 (5 bases). The CDR3, as DNA: TGTGCCAGCAGCTTAGGAGCAGGGTTAGGCACAGATACGCAGTATTTT. Encoded protein: CASSLGAGLGTDTQYF.